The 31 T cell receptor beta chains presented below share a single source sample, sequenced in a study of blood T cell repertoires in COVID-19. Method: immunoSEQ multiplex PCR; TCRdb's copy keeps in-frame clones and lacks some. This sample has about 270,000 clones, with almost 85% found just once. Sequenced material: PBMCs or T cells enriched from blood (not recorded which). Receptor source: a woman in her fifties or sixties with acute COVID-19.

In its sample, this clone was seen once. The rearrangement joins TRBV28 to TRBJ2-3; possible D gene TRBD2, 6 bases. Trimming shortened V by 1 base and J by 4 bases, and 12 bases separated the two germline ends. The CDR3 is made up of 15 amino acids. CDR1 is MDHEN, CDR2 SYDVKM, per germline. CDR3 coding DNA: TGTGCCAGCAGTTTATCGGAGGGACGGTCAGATACGCAGTATTTT. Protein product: CASSLSEGRSDTQYF.

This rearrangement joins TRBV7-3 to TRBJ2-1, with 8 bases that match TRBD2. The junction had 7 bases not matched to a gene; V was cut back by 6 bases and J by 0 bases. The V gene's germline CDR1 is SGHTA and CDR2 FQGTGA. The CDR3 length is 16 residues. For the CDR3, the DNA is TGTGCCAGCAGTAAAGACGGGGGGGCCTCCTACAATGAGCAGTTCTTC. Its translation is CASSKDGGASYNEQFF.

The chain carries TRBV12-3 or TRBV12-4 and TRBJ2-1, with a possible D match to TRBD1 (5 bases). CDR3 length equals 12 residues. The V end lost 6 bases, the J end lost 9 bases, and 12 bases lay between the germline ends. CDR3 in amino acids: CASSPAGLEQFF. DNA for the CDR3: TGTGCCAGCAGCCCAGCAGGGCTTGAGCAGTTCTTC.

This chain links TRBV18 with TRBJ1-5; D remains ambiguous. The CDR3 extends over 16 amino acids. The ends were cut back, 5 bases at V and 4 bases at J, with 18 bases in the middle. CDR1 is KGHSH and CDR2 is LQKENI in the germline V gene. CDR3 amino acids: CASSNNPLRGNQPQHF. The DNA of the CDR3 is TGTGCCAGCTCAAACAACCCCCTCAGAGGGAATCAGCCCCAGCATTTT.

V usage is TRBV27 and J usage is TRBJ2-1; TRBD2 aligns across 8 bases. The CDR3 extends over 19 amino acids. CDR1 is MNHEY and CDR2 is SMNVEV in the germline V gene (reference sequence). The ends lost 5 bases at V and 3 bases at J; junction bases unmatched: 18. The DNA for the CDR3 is TGTGCCAGCAGTCCCAGCCCCGGGACTAGTCCCGCGGGCTACAATGAGCAGTTCTTC. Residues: CASSPSPGTSPAGYNEQFF.

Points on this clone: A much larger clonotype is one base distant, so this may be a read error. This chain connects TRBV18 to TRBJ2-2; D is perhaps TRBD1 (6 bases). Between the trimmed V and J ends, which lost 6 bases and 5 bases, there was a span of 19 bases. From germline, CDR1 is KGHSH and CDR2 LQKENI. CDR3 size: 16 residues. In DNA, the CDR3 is TGTGCCAGCTCCCTTCAGGGGAAAGCACTAACCGGGGAGCTGTTTTTT. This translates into CASSLQGKALTGELFF.

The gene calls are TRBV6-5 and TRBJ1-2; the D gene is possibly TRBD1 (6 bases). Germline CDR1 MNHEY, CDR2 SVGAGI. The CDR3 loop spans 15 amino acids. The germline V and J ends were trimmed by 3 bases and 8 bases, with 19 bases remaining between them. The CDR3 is CASSYSSPTGNGYTF. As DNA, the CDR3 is TGTGCCAGCAGTTATTCCTCACCTACAGGGAACGGCTACACCTTC.

The CDR3 DNA sequence: TGTGCCAGCAGTCCAGGGGCCTCCTACGAGCAGTACTTC. This codes for CASSPGASYEQYF. The V gene is TRBV11-3, the J gene TRBJ2-7; D possibly corresponds to TRBD1 (6 bases). This CDR3 is built from 13 residues. V lost 6 bases and J lost 0, with 9 bases in between. Germline V gives CDR1 SGHNT, CDR2 YENEEA.

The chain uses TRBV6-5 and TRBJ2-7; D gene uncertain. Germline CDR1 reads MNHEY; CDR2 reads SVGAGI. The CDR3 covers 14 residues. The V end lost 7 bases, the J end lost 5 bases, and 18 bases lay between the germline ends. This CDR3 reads CASIQSPGQNEQYF. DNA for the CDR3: TGTGCCAGCATTCAGAGCCCGGGTCAGAACGAGCAGTACTTC.

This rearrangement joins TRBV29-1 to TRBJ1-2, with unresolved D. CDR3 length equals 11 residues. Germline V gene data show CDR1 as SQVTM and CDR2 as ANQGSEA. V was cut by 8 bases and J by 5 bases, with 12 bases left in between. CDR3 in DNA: TGCAGCCTGCGGTGGGAGTATGGCTACACCTTC. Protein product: CSLRWEYGYTF.

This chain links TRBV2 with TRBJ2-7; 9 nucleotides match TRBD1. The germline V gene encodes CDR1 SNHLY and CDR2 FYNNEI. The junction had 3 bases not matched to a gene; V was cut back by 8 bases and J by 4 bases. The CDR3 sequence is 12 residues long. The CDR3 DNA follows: TGTGCCAGCTGGACAGGGGAGTACGAGCAGTACTTC. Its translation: CASWTGEYEQYF.

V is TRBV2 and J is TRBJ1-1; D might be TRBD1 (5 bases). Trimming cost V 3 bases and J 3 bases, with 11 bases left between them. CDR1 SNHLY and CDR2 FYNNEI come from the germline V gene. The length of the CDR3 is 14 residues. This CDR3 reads CASSETVWDTEAFF. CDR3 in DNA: TGTGCCAGCAGTGAGACAGTTTGGGACACTGAAGCTTTCTTT. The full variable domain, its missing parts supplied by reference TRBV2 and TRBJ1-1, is EPEVTQTPSHQVTQMGQEVILRCVPISNHLYFYWYRQILGQKVEFLVSFYNNEISEKSEIFDDQFSVERPDGSNFTLKIRSTKLEDSAMYFCASSETVWDTEAFFGQGTRLTVV.

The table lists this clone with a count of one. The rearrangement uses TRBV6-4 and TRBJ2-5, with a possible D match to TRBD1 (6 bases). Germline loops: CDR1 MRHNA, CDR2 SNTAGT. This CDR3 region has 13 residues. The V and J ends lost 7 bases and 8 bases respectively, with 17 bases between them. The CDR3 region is CASTSRTERTQYF. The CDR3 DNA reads TGTGCCAGCACCTCCCGGACAGAAAGAACCCAGTACTTC.

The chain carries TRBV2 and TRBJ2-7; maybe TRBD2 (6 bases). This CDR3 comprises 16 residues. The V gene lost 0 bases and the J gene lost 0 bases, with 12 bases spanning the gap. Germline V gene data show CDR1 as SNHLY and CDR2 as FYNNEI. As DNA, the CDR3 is TGTGCCAGCAGTGAAGCTAAGGCGGGGAGCTCCTACGAGCAGTACTTC. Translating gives CASSEAKAGSSYEQYF.

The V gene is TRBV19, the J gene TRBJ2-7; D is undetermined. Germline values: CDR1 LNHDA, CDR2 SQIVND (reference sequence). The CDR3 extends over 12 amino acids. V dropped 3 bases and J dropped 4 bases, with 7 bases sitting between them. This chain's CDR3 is CASSITPYEQYF. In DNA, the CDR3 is TGTGCCAGTAGTATCACACCGTACGAGCAGTACTTC.

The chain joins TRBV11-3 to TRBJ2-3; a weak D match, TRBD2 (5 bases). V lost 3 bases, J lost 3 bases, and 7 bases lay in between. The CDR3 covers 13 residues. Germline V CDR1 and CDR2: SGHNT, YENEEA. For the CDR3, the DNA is TGTGCCAGCAGCTTGGGCGGGACAGATACGCAGTATTTT. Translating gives CASSLGGTDTQYF.

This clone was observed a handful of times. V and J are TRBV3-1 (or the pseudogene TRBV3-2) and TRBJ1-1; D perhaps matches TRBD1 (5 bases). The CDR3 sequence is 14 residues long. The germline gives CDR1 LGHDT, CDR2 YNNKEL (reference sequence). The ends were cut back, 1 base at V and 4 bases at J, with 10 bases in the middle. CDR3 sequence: CASSQGRVGTEAFF. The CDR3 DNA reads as TGTGCCAGCAGCCAAGGCAGGGTAGGCACTGAAGCTTTCTTT.

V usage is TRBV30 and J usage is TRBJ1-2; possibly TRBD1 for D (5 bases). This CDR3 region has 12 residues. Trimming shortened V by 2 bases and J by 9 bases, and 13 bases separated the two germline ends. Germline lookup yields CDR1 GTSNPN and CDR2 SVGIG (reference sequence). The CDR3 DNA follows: TGTGCCTGGAGTTCTCCCGACAGAAGCTACACCTTC. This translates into CAWSSPDRSYTF.

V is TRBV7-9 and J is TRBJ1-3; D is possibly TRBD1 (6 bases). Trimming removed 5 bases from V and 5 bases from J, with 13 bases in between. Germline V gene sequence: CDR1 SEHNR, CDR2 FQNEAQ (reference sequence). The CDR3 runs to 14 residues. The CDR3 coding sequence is TGTGCCAGCAGCCCCCGACAGGACAGAAACACCATATATTTT. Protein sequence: CASSPRQDRNTIYF.

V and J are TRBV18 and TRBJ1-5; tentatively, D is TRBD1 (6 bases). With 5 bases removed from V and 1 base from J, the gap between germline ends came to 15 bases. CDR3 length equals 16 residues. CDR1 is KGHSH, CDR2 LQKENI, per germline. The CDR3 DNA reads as TGTGCCAGCTCATCGGGACACAAGGTAAGCAATCAGCCCCAGCATTTT. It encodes CASSSGHKVSNQPQHF.

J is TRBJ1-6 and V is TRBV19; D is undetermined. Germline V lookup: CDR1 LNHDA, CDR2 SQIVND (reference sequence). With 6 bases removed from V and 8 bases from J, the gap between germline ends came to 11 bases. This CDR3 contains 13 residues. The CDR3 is CASRGQAHSPLHF. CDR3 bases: TGTGCCAGTAGAGGTCAGGCCCATTCACCCCTCCACTTT.

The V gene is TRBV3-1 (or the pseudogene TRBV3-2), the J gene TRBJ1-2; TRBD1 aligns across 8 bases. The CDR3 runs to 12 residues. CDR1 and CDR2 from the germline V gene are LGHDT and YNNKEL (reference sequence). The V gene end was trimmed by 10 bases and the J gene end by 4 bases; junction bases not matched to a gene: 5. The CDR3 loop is CATADRAYGYTF. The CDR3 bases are TGTGCCACCGCGGACAGGGCCTATGGCTACACCTTC.

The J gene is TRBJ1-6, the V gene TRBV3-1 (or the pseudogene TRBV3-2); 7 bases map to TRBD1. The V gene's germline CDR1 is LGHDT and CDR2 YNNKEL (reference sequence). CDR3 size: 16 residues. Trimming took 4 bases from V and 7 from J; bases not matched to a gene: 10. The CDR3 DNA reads TGTGCCAGCAGCCTACATACAGGGGAAGGCAATTCACCCCTCCACTTT. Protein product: CASSLHTGEGNSPLHF.

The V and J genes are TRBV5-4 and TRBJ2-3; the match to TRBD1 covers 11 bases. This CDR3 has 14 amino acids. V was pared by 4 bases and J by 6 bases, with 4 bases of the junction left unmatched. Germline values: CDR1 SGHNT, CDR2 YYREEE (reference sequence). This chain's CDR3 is CASSIGQGADTQYF. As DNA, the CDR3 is TGTGCCAGCAGCATTGGACAGGGGGCTGATACGCAGTATTTT. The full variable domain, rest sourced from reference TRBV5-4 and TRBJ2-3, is ETGVTQSPTHLIKTRGQQVTLRCSSQSGHNTVSWYQQALGQGPQFIFQYYREEENGRGNFPPRFSGLQFPNYSSELNVNALELDDSALYLCASSIGQGADTQYFGPGTRLTVL.

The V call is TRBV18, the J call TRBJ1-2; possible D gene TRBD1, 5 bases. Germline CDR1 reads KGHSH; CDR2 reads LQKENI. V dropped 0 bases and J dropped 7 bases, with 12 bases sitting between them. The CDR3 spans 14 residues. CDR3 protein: CASSPPQGYSGYTF. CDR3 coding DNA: TGTGCCAGCTCACCACCCCAGGGTTATAGTGGCTACACCTTC.

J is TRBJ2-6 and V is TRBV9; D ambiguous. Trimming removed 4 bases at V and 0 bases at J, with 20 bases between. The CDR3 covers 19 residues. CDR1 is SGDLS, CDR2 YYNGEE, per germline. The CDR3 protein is CASSPRGRLTLSGANVLTF. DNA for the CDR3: TGTGCCAGCAGCCCGCGAGGAAGACTTACCCTCTCTGGGGCCAACGTCCTGACTTTC.

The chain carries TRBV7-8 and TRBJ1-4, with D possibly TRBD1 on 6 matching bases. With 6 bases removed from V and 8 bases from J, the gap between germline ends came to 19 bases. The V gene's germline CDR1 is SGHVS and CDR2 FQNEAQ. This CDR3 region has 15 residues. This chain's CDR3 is CASSRDRPMEEKLFF. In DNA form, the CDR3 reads TGTGCCAGCAGTCGCGACAGGCCGATGGAGGAAAAACTGTTTTTT. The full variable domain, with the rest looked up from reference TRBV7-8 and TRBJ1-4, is GAGVSQSPRYKVAKRGQDVALRCDPISGHVSLFWYQQALGQGPEFLTYFQNEAQLDKSGLPSDRFFAERPEGSVSTLKIQRTQQEDSAVYLCASSRDRPMEEKLFFGSGTQLSVL.

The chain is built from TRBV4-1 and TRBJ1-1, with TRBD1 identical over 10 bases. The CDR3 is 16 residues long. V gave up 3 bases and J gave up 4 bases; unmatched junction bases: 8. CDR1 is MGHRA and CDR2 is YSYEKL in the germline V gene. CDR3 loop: CASSQSGQGVPTEAFF. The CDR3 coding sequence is TGCGCCAGCAGCCAGAGCGGACAGGGGGTCCCCACTGAAGCTTTCTTT.

The DNA for the CDR3 is TGCGCCAGCAGCCAAGGGGCCCTAGCGCGATCCTACGAGCAGTACTTC. Translated, it gives CASSQGALARSYEQYF. The rearrangement links TRBV4-3 to TRBJ2-7, with D maybe TRBD2 (6 bases). The ends were cut back, 1 base at V and 1 base at J, with 14 bases in the middle. The CDR3 spans 16 residues. From germline, CDR1 is LGHNA and CDR2 YSLEER.

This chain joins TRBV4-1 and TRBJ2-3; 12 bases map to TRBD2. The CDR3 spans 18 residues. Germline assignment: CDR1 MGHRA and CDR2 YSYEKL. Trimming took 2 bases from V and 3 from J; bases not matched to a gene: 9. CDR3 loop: CASSQIYTGTSGTDTQYF. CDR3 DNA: TGCGCCAGCAGCCAAATCTACACCGGGACTAGCGGGACAGATACGCAGTATTTT.

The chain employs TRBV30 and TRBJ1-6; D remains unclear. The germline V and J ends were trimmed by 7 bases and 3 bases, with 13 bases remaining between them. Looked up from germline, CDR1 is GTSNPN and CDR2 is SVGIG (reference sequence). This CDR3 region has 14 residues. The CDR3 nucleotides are TGTGCCTTTATCCCGGTGGTCTATAATTCACCCCTCCACTTT. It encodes CAFIPVVYNSPLHF.